This T cell receptor beta chain was found in a study of control samples from healthy donors and cancer patients. Trimming removed 4 bases from V and 3 bases from J, with 15 bases in between. Per the germline V gene, CDR1 is SGHNT and CDR2 is YYREEE (reference sequence). The CDR3 spans 15 residues. Clones were sequenced by immunoSEQ multiplex PCR, and TCRdb holds only the in-frame ones, with some missing. Among fewer than 120,000 clones listed, 70% to 90% were seen once. Sequencing was carried out using PBMCs. V gene TRBV5-4 combines with J gene TRBJ2-3, with D possibly matching TRBD2 (6 bases). The receptor was isolated from a woman in her sixties or seventies with lung cancer. For the CDR3, the DNA is TGTGCCAGCAGCCGTTCGGGGGTCGTGACAGATACGCAGTATTTT. Encoded protein: CASSRSGVVTDTQYF.